This is a list of T cell receptor beta chains from one sample in a study of blood T cell repertoires in COVID-19. Measured with immunoSEQ multiplex PCR; TCRdb has only the in-frame clones, and not every one. The table has about 270,000 clones, approximately 77% seen once; the top ten hold 3.1%. Sequences were obtained from peripheral blood. These receptor sequences come from a woman under 30 with acute or convalescent COVID-19. CDR3s include the opening cysteine and the closing phenylalanine or tryptophan. A D gene is named only where the DNA matches it firmly. A row's size may be missing; if present it is once, few, many or a size class.

>TRBD1|.|TRBJ2-7|TRBV18
TGTGCCAGCTCACCCGGGACAGGGGTTAACGAGCAGTACTTC
CASSPGTGVNEQYF
>TRBD1|.|TRBJ1-5|TRBV28
TGTGCCAGCAGGACGACAGGGGCGAATCAGCCCCAGCATTTT
CASRTTGANQPQHF
>TRBD1|.|TRBJ2-5|TRBV6-2/TRBV6-3
TGTGCCAGCAGTTACGGGACAGGCCACGGGGAGACCCAGTACTTC
CASSYGTGHGETQYF
>.|.|TRBJ1-3|TRBV6-1
TGTGCCAGCAGTGAAGCGGGGGGGACAGGAAACACCATATATTTT
CASSEAGGTGNTIYF
>TRBD1|few|TRBJ1-5|TRBV28
TGTGCCAGCAGCCAAGGGGGCCGGCGACACAGCAATCAGCCCCAGCATTTT
CASSQGGRRHSNQPQHF
>.|.|TRBJ1-1|TRBV5-1
TGCGCCAGCAGCTTGATTCAGAGTGTGGTACAGGGAGATACTGAAGCTTTCTTT
CASSLIQSVVQGDTEAFF
>TRBD2|few|TRBJ2-3|TRBV10-2
TGCGCCAGCACCGGACCTAGCGGGGGCACAGATACGCAGTATTTT
CASTGPSGGTDTQYF
>.|.|TRBJ2-2|TRBV5-3
TGTGCCAGAAGGGAACAGGGATCGAACACCGGGGAGCTGTTTTTT
CARREQGSNTGELFF
>TRBD1|.|TRBJ2-2|TRBV18
TGTGCCAGCTCAAAAAACCGGGACAGGGGGAACACCGGGGAGCTGTTTTTT
CASSKNRDRGNTGELFF
>TRBD1|many|TRBJ2-7|TRBV27
TGTGCCAGCAGTTTAAACAGGGGCGAGCAGTACTTC
CASSLNRGEQYF
>.|.|TRBJ2-1|TRBV4-1
TGCGCCAGCAGCCCCTCCGGCGCGACACGAATCAATGAGCAGTTCTTC
CASSPSGATRINEQFF
>.|once|TRBJ1-1|TRBV12-3/TRBV12-4
TGTGCCAGCAGTTTTAAAGCGAACACTGAAGCTTTCTTT
CASSFKANTEAFF
>TRBD1|.|TRBJ2-7|TRBV6-5
TGTGCCAGCAGTTACTGGGACAGGGCCGACGAGCAGTACTTC
CASSYWDRADEQYF
>TRBD2|few|TRBJ2-7|TRBV28
TGTGCCAGCACCGATAGCGGGGCCAGCTCCTACGAGCAGTACTTC
CASTDSGASSYEQYF
>TRBD2|.|TRBJ2-2|TRBV7-9
TGTGCCAGCAGGATAGCGGGAGGACCGAGGAACACCGGGGAGCTGTTTTTT
CASRIAGGPRNTGELFF
>TRBD2|.|TRBJ2-1|TRBV6-6
TGTGCCAGCAGTTTTGGACTAGCGGGTTACAATGAGCAGTTCTTC
CASSFGLAGYNEQFF
>.|.|TRBJ2-5|TRBV5-1
TGCGCCAGCAGCTTGGCCTCTATGTACCAAGAGACCCAGTACTTC
CASSLASMYQETQYF
>TRBD1|once|TRBJ2-2|TRBV11-3
TGTGCCAGCAGCCCCCGACAGGGCAACACCGGGGAGCTGTTTTTT
CASSPRQGNTGELFF
>.|.|TRBJ2-2|TRBV18
TGTGCCAGCTCACCACCATATAACACCGGGGAGCTGTTTTTT
CASSPPYNTGELFF
>.|.|TRBJ2-5|TRBV27
TGTGCCAGCAGTTTGAGGGTCCGAGAGACCCAGTACTTC
CASSLRVRETQYF